A selection of T cell receptor beta chains follows, all from one sample in a study of control samples from healthy donors and cancer patients. Sequencing was performed with immunoSEQ multiplex PCR; in TCRdb, only in-frame clones are kept and a portion is missing. Here the sample spans 70,000 to 85,000 clones, 65% to 90% being singletons. Sequencing used PBMCs. These receptor sequences come from a man in his 60s with head and neck cancer. Each CDR3 is given with its conserved first and last residue. A D gene is named only where the DNA matches it firmly. Only some rows state a clone size, as once, few, many or a class for expanded clones.

CDR3 protein,CDR3 DNA,clone size,CDR3 length,V gene,D gene,J gene
CSVEGTGGREGRYTQYF,TGCAGCGTTGAAGGGACAGGGGGGCGGGAGGGCCGATATACGCAGTATTTT,.,17,TRBV29-1,.,TRBJ2-3
CASSYGQAQRAFF,TGTGCCAGCAGTTATGGGCAGGCCCAGAGGGCTTTCTTT,few,13,TRBV6-6,.,TRBJ1-1
CASSWNSGKIDTQYF,TGTGCCAGCAGCTGGAATAGCGGGAAGATAGATACGCAGTATTTT,.,15,TRBV11-3,TRBD2,TRBJ2-3
CASSAATSSNYEQYF,TGCGCCAGCAGCGCCGCTACTAGTTCCAACTACGAGCAGTACTTC,.,15,TRBV5-1,.,TRBJ2-7
CASSLGLAGRQETQYF,TGCGCCAGCAGCTTGGGACTAGCGGGAAGGCAAGAGACCCAGTACTTC,.,16,TRBV5-1,TRBD2,TRBJ2-5
CASSLGGGGSQPQHF,TGTGCCAGCAGTTTGGGGGGGGGAGGGAGTCAGCCCCAGCATTTT,.,15,TRBV28,.,TRBJ1-5
CASSPVGQENEAFF,TGTGCCAGCTCACCAGTCGGGCAGGAGAATGAAGCTTTCTTT,.,14,TRBV18,.,TRBJ1-1
CASSIMLGGIYEQFF,TGTGCCAGTAGTATTATGCTAGGCGGGATCTATGAGCAGTTCTTC,.,15,TRBV19,.,TRBJ2-1
CASSQLRTYGYTF,TGTGCCAGCAGCCAACTTAGGACGTATGGCTACACCTTC,once,13,TRBV3-1/TRBV3-2,.,TRBJ1-2
CASSGKVGQSNYGYTF,TGTGCCAGCAGCGGTAAAGTGGGACAGAGTAACTATGGCTACACCTTC,.,16,TRBV21-1,.,TRBJ1-2
CASSRGADSGEKLFF,TGTGCCAGCAGCCGAGGGGCAGACAGTGGGGAAAAACTGTTTTTT,.,15,TRBV7-8,.,TRBJ1-4
CASSLAEQGNKGYTF,TGTGCCAGCAGCTTAGCGGAACAGGGGAATAAAGGCTACACCTTC,.,15,TRBV11-1,TRBD1,TRBJ1-2
CASSPGLAGHIGGANVLTF,TGTGCCAGTAGTCCAGGACTAGCGGGCCATATAGGAGGGGCCAACGTCCTGACTTTC,.,19,TRBV19,TRBD2,TRBJ2-6
CASSFPQGNTIYF,TGTGCCAGCAGCTTCCCCCAGGGAAACACCATATATTTT,.,13,TRBV5-5,.,TRBJ1-3
CASSPTTGWVPYEQYF,TGTGCCAGCAGCCCTACGACAGGGTGGGTGCCCTACGAGCAGTACTTC,.,16,TRBV3-1/TRBV3-2,TRBD1,TRBJ2-7
CASSAGPSGRAFNEQFF,TGCGCCAGCAGCGCCGGGCCTAGCGGGAGGGCCTTCAATGAGCAGTTCTTC,.,17,TRBV5-1,TRBD2,TRBJ2-1
CASSLPTGLAGAGDTQYF,TGTGCCAGCTCACTTCCTACCGGACTAGCGGGAGCAGGGGATACGCAGTATTTT,.,18,TRBV18,TRBD2,TRBJ2-3
CASRTGGTSSYEQYF,TGTGCCAGCAGGACGGGGGGAACAAGCTCCTACGAGCAGTACTTC,.,15,TRBV28,TRBD2,TRBJ2-7
CASSEMESYEQYF,TGTGCCAGCTCGGAGATGGAATCCTACGAGCAGTACTTC,.,13,TRBV7-9,.,TRBJ2-7
CASSVGDSEAFF,TGTGCCAGCAGCGTCGGAGACTCTGAAGCTTTCTTT,few,12,TRBV7-9,.,TRBJ1-1
CASSLGQQAPLHF,TGCGCCAGCAGCCTGGGGCAGCAGGCACCCCTCCACTTT,.,13,TRBV5-1,.,TRBJ1-6
CASSPSAGNQETQYF,TGTGCCAGCTCACCAAGCGCAGGGAACCAAGAGACCCAGTACTTC,.,15,TRBV18,.,TRBJ2-5
CASTRTAFGYYGYTF,TGTGCCAGCACCCGGACGGCTTTTGGCTACTATGGCTACACCTTC,few,15,TRBV28,.,TRBJ1-2
CSAWDTAYTEAFF,TGCAGCGCTTGGGACACCGCTTACACTGAAGCTTTCTTT,.,13,TRBV29-1,.,TRBJ1-1
CASTQGQLFAEAFF,TGCGCCAGCACTCAGGGACAGTTGTTTGCTGAAGCTTTCTTT,.,14,TRBV5-1,TRBD1,TRBJ1-1
CASSQYQGHSQETQYF,TGTGCCAGCAGCCAATACCAGGGCCACTCGCAAGAGACCCAGTACTTC,once,16,TRBV14,.,TRBJ2-5
CSVEVAGTDTQYF,TGCAGCGTTGAAGTAGCTGGCACAGATACGCAGTATTTT,.,13,TRBV29-1,.,TRBJ2-3
CASSLQGGLAGDTQYF,TGCGCCAGCAGCCTCCAGGGGGGGTTGGCTGGAGATACGCAGTATTTT,.,16,TRBV5-1,.,TRBJ2-3
CASSLDGGVGNQPQHF,TGCGCCAGCAGCTTGGACGGGGGGGTCGGCAATCAGCCCCAGCATTTT,few,16,TRBV5-1,.,TRBJ1-5
CAIRGERTVAYEQYF,TGTGCCATCAGGGGCGAGCGCACCGTGGCCTACGAGCAGTACTTC,.,15,TRBV10-3,.,TRBJ2-7
CASSLRQGETETQYF,TGTGCCAGCAGCTTACGACAGGGCGAGACGGAGACCCAGTACTTC,.,15,TRBV11-2,TRBD1,TRBJ2-5
CASSLSGNTEAFF,TGTGCCAGCAGTTTGTCAGGGAACACTGAAGCTTTCTTT,.,13,TRBV28,.,TRBJ1-1
CASSPPGLAGVFGYNEQFF,TGTGCCAGCTCACCCCCGGGACTAGCGGGAGTATTTGGGTACAATGAGCAGTTCTTC,.,19,TRBV18,TRBD2,TRBJ2-1
CASSQVTNEQYF,TGTGCCAGCAGCCAAGTCACGAACGAGCAGTACTTC,.,12,TRBV3-1/TRBV3-2,.,TRBJ2-7
CSVEDRTSGRPPEQFF,TGCAGCGTTGAAGACAGGACTAGCGGGAGGCCCCCCGAGCAGTTCTTC,.,16,TRBV29-1,TRBD2,TRBJ2-1
CASSDRTGYANTGELFF,TGTGCCAGCAGCGACCGGACAGGGTACGCGAACACCGGGGAGCTGTTTTTT,few,17,TRBV7-9,TRBD1,TRBJ2-2